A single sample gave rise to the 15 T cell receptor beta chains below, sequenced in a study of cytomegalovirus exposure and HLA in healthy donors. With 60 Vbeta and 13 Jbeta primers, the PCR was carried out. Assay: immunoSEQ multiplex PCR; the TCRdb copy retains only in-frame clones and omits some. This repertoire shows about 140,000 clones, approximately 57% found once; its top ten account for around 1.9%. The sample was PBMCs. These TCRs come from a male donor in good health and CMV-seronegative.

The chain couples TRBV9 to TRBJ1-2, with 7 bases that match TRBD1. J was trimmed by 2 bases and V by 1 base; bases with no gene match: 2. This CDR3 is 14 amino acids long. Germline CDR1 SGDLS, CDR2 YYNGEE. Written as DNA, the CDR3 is TGTGCCAGCAGCGTATTGACAGGGAACTATGGCTACACCTTC. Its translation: CASSVLTGNYGYTF.

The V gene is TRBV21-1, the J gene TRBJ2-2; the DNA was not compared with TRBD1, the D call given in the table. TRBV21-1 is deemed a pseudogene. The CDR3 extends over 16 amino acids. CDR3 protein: CASSSPWAQYAGELFF. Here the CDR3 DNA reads TGTGCCAGCAGCTCGCCGTGGGCCCAATACGCCGGGGAGCTGTTTTTT.

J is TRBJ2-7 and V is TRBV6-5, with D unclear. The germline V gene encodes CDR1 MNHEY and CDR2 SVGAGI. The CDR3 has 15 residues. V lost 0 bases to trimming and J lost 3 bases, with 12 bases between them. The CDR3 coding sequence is TGTGCCAGCAGTTACTCGAATAGTCACCACTACGAGCAGTACTTC. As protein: CASSYSNSHHYEQYF.

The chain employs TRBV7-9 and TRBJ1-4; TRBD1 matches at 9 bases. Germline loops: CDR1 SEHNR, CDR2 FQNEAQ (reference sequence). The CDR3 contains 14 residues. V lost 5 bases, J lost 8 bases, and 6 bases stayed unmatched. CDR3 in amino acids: CASSTDRGGEKLFF. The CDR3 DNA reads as TGTGCCAGCAGCACGGACAGGGGTGGGGAAAAACTGTTTTTT.

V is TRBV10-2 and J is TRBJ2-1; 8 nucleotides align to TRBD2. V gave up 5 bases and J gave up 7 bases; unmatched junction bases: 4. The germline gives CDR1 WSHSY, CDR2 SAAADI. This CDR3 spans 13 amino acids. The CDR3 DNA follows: TGCGCCAGCAGTCCCGGGGGGGGGAATGAGCAGTTCTTC. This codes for CASSPGGGNEQFF.

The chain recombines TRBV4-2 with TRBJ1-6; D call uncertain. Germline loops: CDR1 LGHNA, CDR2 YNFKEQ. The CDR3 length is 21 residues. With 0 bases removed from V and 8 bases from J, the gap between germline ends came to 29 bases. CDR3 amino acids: CASSQDISIRQLLTSYSPLHF. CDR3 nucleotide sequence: TGTGCCAGCAGCCAAGATATCTCTATCAGGCAGCTACTGACCTCCTATTCACCCCTCCACTTT.

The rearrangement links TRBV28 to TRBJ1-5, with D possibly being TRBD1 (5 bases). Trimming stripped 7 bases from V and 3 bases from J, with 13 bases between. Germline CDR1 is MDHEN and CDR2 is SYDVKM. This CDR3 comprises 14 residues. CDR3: CASTTGLYNQPQHF. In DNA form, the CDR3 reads TGTGCCAGCACCACAGGTCTGTACAATCAGCCCCAGCATTTT.

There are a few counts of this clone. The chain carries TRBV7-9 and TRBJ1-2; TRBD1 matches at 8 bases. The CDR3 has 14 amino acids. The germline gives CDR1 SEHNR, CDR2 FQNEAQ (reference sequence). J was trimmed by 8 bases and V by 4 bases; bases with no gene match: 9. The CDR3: CASSSTTGEYGYTF. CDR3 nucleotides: TGTGCCAGCAGCTCAACGACAGGGGAATACGGCTACACCTTC.

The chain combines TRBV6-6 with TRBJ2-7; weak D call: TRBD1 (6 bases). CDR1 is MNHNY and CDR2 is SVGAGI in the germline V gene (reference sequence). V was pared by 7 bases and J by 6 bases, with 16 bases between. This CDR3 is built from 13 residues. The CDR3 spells CASNVGRGREQYF. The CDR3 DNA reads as TGTGCCAGCAACGTGGGCAGGGGCCGCGAGCAGTACTTC.

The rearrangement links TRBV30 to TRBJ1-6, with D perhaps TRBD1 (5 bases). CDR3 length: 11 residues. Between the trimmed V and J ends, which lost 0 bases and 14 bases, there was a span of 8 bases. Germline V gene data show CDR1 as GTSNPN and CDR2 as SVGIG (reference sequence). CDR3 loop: CAWSVQGTLHF. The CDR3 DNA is TGTGCCTGGAGTGTTCAGGGAACCCTCCACTTT.

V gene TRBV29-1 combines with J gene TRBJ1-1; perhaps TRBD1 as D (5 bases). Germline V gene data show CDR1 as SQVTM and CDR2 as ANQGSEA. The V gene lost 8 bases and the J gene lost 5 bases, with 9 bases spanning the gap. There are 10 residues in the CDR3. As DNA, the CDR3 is TGCAGCTTCCGGGGGACTGAAGCTTTCTTT. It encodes CSFRGTEAFF.

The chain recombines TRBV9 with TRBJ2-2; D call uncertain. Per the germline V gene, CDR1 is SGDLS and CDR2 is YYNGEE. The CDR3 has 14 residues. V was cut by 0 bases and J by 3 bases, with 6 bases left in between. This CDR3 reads CASSVGGDTGELFF. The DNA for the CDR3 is TGTGCCAGCAGCGTAGGAGGAGACACCGGGGAGCTGTTTTTT.

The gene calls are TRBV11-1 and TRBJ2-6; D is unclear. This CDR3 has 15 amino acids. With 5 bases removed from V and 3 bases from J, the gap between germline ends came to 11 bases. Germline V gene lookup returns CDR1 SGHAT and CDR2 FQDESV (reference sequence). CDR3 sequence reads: CASSPRLSGANVLTF. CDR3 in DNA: TGTGCCAGCAGCCCTAGGCTGAGTGGGGCCAACGTCCTGACTTTC.

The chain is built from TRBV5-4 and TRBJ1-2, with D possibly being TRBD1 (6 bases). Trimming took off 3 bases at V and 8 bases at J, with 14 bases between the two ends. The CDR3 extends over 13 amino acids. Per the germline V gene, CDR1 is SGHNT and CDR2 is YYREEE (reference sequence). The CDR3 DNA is TGTGCCAGCAGCTCGGACAGTTTGGGAGGCTACACCTTC. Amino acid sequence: CASSSDSLGGYTF.

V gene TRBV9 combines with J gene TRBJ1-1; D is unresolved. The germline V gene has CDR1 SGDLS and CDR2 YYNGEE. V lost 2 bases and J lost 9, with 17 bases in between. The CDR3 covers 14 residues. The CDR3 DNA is TGTGCCAGCAGCGTTGACGGGGAACGGCGGCAAGCTTTCTTT. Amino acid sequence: CASSVDGERRQAFF. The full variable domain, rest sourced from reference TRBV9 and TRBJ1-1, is DSGVTQTPKHLITATGQRVTLRCSPRSGDLSVYWYQQSLDQGLQFLIQYYNGEERAKGNILERFSAQQFPDLHSELNLSSLELGDSALYFCASSVDGERRQAFFGQGTRLTVV.